The 2 T cell receptor beta chains presented below share a single source sample, sequenced in a study of cytomegalovirus exposure and HLA in healthy donors. The PCR used 60 Vbeta and 13 Jbeta primers. Sequencing used immunoSEQ multiplex PCR; TCRdb keeps in-frame clones, though not all of them. The sample holds fewer than 95,000 clones; over 75% are singletons and the top ten take approximately 2%. Sample: PBMCs. All receptors come from a man aged 18 to 29 in good health and CMV-seronegative.

The rearrangement joins TRBV9 to TRBJ1-5; D gene ambiguous. The germline V gene encodes CDR1 SGDLS and CDR2 YYNGEE. There are 15 residues in the CDR3. V was cut by 4 bases and J by 0 bases, with 11 bases left in between. The CDR3 region has the DNA TGTGCCAGCAGCCTAGGAGTTTATAGCAATCAGCCCCAGCATTTT. It codes for CASSLGVYSNQPQHF.

The chain recombines TRBV7-6 with TRBJ1-1; D is possibly TRBD1 (5 bases). Germline loops: CDR1 SGHVS, CDR2 FNYEAQ. The CDR3 is 14 residues long. The V and J ends lost 3 bases and 4 bases respectively, with 12 bases between them. The CDR3: CASSFRGSGTEAFF. CDR3 nucleotides: TGTGCCAGCAGCTTTCGGGGGTCGGGCACTGAAGCTTTCTTT.